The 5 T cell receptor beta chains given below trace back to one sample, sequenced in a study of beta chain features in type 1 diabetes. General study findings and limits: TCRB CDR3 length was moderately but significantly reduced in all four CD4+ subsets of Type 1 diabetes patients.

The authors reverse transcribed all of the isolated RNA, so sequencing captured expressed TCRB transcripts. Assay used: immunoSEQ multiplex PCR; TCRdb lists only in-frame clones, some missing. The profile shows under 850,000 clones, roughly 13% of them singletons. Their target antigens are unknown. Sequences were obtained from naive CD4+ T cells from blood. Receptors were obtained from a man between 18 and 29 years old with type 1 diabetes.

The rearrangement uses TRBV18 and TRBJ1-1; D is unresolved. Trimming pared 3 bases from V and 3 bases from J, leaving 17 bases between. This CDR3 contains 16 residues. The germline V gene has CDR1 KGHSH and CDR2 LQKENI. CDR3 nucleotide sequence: TGTGCCAGCTCACCGAATCAGGATCCTCGGGACACTGAAGCTTTCTTT. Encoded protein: CASSPNQDPRDTEAFF.

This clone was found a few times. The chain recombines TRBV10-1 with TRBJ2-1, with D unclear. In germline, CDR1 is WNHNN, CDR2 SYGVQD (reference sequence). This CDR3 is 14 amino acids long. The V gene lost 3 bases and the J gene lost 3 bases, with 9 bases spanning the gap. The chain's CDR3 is CASSEGWIYNEQFF. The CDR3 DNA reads TGCGCCAGCAGTGAAGGTTGGATCTACAATGAGCAGTTCTTC.

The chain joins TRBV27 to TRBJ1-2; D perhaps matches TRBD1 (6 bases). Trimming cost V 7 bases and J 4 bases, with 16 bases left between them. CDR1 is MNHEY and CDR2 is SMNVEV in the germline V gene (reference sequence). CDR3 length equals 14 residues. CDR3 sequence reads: CASNWRGPLYGYTF. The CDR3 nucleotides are TGTGCCAGCAACTGGCGGGGGCCCCTCTATGGCTACACCTTC.

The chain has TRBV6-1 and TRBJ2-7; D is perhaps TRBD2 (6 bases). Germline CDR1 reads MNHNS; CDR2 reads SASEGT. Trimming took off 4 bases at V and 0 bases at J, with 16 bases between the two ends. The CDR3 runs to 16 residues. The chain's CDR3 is CASSARGGFSSYEQYF. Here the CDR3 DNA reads TGTGCCAGCAGTGCGAGAGGAGGGTTTAGCTCCTACGAGCAGTACTTC.

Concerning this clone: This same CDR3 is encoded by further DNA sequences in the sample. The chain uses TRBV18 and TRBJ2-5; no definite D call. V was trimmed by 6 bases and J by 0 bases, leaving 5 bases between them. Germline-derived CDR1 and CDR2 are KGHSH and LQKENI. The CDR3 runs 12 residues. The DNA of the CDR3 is TGTGCCAGCTCGCCCTACCAAGAGACCCAGTACTTC. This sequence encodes CASSPYQETQYF. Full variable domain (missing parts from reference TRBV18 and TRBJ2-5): NAGVMQNPRHLVRRRGQEARLRCSPMKGHSHVYWYRQLPEEGLKFMVYLQKENIIDESGMPKERFSAEFPKEGPSILRIQQVVRGDSAAYFCASSPYQETQYFGPGTRLLVL.